This TCR beta chain was identified during a study of OX40 agonist ivuxolimab in advanced cancers. In the study overall: Prior checkpoint blockade (anti-PD-1, anti-PD-L1 or anti-CTLA-4) was permitted; around 40% had it.

This clone was detected once. Per the germline V gene, CDR1 is MNHEY and CDR2 is SVGAGI. The V end was cut by 0 bases, the J end by 6 bases, with 8 bases between. The CDR3 is made up of 14 amino acids. Assay used: immunoSEQ multiplex PCR; TCRdb lists only in-frame clones, some missing. The sample has tens of thousands of clones; around 94% are singletons. The sample consisted of CD4+ or CD8+ T cells sorted from blood, taken in a trial of the OX40 agonist ivuxolimab. The chain employs TRBV6-5 and TRBJ2-2; D unresolved. The source of this sequence is an adult with an advanced solid tumor such as melanoma, head and neck, liver or kidney cancer. The CDR3 reads CASSYSVGPGELFF. The CDR3 region has the DNA TGTGCCAGCAGTTACTCTGTGGGCCCCGGGGAGCTGTTTTTT.